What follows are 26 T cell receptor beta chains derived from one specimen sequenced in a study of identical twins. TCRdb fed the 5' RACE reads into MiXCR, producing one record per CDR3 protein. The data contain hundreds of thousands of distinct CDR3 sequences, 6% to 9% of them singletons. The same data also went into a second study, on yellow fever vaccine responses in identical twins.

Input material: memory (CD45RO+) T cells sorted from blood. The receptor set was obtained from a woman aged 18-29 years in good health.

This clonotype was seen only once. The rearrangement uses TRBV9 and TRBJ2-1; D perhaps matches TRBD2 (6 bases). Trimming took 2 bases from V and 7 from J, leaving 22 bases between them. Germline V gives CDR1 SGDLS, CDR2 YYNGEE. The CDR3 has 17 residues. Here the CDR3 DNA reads TGTGCCAGCAGCGTCGCCCTTTTCGGGGGATTGGGAAATGAGCAGTTCTTC. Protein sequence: CASSVALFGGLGNEQFF.

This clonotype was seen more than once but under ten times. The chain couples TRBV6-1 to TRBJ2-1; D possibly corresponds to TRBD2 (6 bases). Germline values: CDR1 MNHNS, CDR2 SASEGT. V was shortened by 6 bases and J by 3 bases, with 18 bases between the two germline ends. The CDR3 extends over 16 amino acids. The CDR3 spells CASRSNVRGNYNEQFF. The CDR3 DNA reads TGTGCCAGCAGATCGAACGTACGGGGGAACTACAATGAGCAGTTCTTC.

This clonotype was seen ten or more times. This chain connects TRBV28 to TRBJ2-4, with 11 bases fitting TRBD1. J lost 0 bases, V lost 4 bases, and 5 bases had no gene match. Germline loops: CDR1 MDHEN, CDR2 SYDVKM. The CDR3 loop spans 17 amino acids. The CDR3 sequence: CASSSGTGGLAKNIQYF. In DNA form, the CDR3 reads TGTGCCAGCAGTTCCGGGACAGGGGGTCTAGCCAAAAACATTCAGTACTTC. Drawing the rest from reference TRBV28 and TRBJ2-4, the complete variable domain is DVKVTQSSRYLVKRTGEKVFLECVQDMDHENMFWYRQDPGLGLRLIYFSYDVKMKEKGDIPEGYSVSREKKERFSLILESASTNQTSMYLCASSSGTGGLAKNIQYFGAGTRLSVL.

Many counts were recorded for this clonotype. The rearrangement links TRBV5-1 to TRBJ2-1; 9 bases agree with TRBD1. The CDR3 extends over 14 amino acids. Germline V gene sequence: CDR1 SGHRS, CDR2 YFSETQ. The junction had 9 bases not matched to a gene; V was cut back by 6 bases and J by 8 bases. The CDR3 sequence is CASTFRQGGDEQFF. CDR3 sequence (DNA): TGCGCCAGCACCTTTAGACAGGGGGGAGATGAGCAGTTCTTC.

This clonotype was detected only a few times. For the CDR3, the DNA is TGTGCCAGCAGCTTAGGGGACGCCCCGAAAGAGACCCAGTACTTC. Translation gives CASSLGDAPKETQYF. The chain has TRBV7-9 and TRBJ2-5; D tentatively reads TRBD1 or TRBD2 (5 bases each). V was trimmed by 1 base and J by 3 bases, leaving 12 bases between them. CDR3 length: 15 amino acids. Germline lookup yields CDR1 SEHNR and CDR2 FQNEAQ (reference sequence).

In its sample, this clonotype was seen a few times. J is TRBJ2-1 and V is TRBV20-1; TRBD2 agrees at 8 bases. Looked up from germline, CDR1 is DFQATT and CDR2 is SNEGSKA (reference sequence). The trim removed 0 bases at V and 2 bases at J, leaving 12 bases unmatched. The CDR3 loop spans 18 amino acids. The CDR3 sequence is CSARDFLPGTRPYNEQFF. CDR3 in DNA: TGCAGTGCTAGAGACTTCCTACCCGGGACTAGGCCCTACAATGAGCAGTTCTTC.

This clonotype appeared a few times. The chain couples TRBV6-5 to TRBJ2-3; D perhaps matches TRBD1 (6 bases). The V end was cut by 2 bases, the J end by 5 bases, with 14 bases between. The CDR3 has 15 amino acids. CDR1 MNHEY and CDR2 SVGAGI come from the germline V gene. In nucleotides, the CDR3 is TGTGCCAGCAGTTACCAGGGGAGTTCGGGAGATACGCAGTATTTT. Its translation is CASSYQGSSGDTQYF.

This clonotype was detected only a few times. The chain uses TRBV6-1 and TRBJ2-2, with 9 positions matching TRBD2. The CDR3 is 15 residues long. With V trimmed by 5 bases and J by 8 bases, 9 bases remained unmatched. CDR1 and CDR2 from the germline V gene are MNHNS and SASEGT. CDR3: CASSRSGGSGGELFF. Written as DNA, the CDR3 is TGTGCCAGCAGTCGTAGCGGGGGAAGTGGTGGGGAGCTGTTTTTT.

The CDR3 DNA reads as TGTGCCAGCAGCTTATCCGCGGGGGGAGCCAAAAACATTCAGTACTTC. It specifies CASSLSAGGAKNIQYF. The V call is TRBV7-8, the J call TRBJ2-4; 8 bases are shared with TRBD2. Per the germline V gene, CDR1 is SGHVS and CDR2 is FQNEAQ. The CDR3 is 16 amino acids. V gave up 2 bases and J gave up 0 bases; unmatched junction bases: 3.

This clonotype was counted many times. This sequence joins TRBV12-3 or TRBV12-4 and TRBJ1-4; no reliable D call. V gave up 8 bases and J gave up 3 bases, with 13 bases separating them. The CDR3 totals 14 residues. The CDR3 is CASLPPGSNEKLFF. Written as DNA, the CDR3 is TGTGCCAGCCTACCCCCAGGATCTAATGAAAAACTGTTTTTT.

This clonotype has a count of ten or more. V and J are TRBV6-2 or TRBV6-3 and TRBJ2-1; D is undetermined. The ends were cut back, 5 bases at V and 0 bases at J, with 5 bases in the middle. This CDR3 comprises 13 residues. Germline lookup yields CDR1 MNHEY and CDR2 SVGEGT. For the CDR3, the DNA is TGTGCCAGCAGTCGAAACTCCTACAATGAGCAGTTCTTC. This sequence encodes CASSRNSYNEQFF.

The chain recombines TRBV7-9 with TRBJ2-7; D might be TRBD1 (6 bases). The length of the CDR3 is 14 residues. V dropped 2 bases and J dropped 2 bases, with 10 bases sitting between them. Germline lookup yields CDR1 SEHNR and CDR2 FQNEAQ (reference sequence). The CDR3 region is CASSLPGEPYEQYF. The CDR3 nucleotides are TGTGCCAGCAGCTTACCAGGGGAACCCTACGAGCAGTACTTC.

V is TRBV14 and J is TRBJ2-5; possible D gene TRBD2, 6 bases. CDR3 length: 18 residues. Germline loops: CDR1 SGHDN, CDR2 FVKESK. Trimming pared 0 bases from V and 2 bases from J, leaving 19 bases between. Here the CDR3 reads CASSQDEGTQEGQETQYF. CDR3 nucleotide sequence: TGTGCCAGCAGCCAAGATGAGGGGACTCAAGAGGGACAAGAGACCCAGTACTTC.

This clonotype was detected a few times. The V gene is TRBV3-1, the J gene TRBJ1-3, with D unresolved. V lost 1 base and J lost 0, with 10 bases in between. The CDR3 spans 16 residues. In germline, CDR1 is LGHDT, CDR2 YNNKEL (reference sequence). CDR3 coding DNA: TGTGCCAGCAGCCAAGGCGGACGGGTCTCTGGAAACACCATATATTTT. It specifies CASSQGGRVSGNTIYF.

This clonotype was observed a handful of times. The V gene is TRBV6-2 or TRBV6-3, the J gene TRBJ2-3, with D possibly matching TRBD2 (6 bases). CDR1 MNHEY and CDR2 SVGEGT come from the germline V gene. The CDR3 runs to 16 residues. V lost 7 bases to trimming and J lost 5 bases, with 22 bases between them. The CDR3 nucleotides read TGTGCCAGCACCCACGGCGGCAAACTAGCAGGAGATACGCAGTATTTT. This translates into CASTHGGKLAGDTQYF.

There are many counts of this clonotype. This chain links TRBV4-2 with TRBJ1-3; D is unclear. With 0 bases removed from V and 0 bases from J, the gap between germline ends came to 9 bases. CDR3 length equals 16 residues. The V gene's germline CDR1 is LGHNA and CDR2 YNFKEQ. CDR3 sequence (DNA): TGTGCCAGCAGCCAAGAGCCAGTCGGCTCTGGAAACACCATATATTTT. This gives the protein CASSQEPVGSGNTIYF.

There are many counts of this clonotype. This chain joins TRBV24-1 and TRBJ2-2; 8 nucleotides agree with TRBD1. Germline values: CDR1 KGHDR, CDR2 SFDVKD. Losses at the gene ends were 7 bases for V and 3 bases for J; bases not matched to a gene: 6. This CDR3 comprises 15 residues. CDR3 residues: CATSEETGDTGELFF. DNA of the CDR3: TGTGCCACCAGCGAAGAGACAGGGGACACCGGGGAGCTGTTTTTT.

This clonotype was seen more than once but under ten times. Written as DNA, the CDR3 is TGTGCCAGCAGCTTCGGTGGACAGGGTCATCGGAATGAGCAGTTCTTC. This codes for CASSFGGQGHRNEQFF. The chain recombines TRBV7-9 with TRBJ2-1, with 8 positions matching TRBD1. CDR1 is SEHNR, CDR2 FQNEAQ, per germline (reference sequence). The CDR3 has 16 residues. J was trimmed by 7 bases and V by 3 bases; bases with no gene match: 11.

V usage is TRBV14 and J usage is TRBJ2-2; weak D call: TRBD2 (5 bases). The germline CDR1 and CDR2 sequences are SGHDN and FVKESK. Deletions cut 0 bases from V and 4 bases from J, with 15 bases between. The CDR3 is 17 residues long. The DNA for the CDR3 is TGTGCCAGCAGCCAAGATTACACTAGACAACGCACCGGGGAGCTGTTTTTT. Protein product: CASSQDYTRQRTGELFF.

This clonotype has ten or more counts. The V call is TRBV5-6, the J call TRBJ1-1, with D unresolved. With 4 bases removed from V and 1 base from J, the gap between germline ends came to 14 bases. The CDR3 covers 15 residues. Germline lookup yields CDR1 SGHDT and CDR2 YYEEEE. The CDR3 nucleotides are TGTGCCAGCAGCCATGGTTATAGGTGGAACACTGAAGCTTTCTTT. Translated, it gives CASSHGYRWNTEAFF.

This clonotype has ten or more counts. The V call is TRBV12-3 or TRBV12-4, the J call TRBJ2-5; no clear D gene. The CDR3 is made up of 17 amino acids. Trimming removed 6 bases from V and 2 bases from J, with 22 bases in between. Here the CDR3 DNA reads TGTGCCAGCAGCCCCCCAGATGGTACCCCTCAGCAAGAGACCCAGTACTTC. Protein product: CASSPPDGTPQQETQYF.

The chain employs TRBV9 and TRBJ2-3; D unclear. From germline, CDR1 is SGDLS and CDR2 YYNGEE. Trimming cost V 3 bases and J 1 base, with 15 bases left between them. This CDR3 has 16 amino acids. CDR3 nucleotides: TGTGCCAGCAGCGGACCCCCAGGATTGGGCACAGATACGCAGTATTTT. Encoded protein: CASSGPPGLGTDTQYF. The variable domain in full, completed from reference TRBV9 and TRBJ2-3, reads DSGVTQTPKHLITATGQRVTLRCSPRSGDLSVYWYQQSLDQGLQFLIQYYNGEERAKGNILERFSAQQFPDLHSELNLSSLELGDSALYFCASSGPPGLGTDTQYFGPGTRLTVL.

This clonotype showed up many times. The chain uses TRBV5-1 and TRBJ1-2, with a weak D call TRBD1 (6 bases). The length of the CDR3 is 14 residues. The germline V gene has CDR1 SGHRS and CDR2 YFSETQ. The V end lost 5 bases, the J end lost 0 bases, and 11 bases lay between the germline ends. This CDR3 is CASRRGEANYGYTF. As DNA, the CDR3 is TGCGCCAGCAGAAGGGGGGAAGCTAACTATGGCTACACCTTC.

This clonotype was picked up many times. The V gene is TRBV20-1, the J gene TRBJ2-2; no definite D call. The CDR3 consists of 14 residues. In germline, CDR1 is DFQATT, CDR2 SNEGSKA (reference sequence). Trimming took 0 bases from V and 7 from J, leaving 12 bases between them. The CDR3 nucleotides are TGCAGTGCTAGAGATCTCCTTCGGCACGGGGAGCTGTTTTTT. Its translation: CSARDLLRHGELFF.

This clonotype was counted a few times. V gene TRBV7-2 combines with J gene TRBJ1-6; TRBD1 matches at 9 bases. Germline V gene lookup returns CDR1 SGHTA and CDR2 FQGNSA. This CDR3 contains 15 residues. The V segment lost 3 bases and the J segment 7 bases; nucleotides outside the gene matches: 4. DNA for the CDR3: TGTGCCAGCAGCTTCCGGGACAGGGAGAATTCACCCCTCCACTTT. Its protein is CASSFRDRENSPLHF.

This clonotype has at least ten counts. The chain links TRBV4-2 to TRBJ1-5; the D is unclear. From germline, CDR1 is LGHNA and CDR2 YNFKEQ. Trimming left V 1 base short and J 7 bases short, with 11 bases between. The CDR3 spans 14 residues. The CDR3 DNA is TGTGCCAGCAGCCAAGGAGGCAATGGGCAGCCCCAGCATTTT. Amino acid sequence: CASSQGGNGQPQHF.